The rows below give T cell receptor beta chains drawn from one sample of a study of identical twins. Via MiXCR, TCRdb re-called the 5' RACE reads, giving one row per CDR3 protein. The repertoire holds roughly 290,000 distinct CDR3 sequences, with nearly 9.5% as singletons. These data were likewise used in another study, on yellow fever vaccine responses in identical twins.

Sequenced: CD8+ T cells sorted from blood. All receptors derive from a woman aged 18-30 years in good health. Both conserved end residues are part of each CDR3. A D gene is named only where the DNA matches it firmly. For some rows the clone size is stated as once, few or many, or as a class when expanded; others skip it.

len: 16; d_gene: TRBD2; v_gene: TRBV7-8; abundance: .; j_gene: TRBJ2-7; CDR3nt: TGTGCCAGCAGCATCCCATTAGGACTAGCGGCAGGGGAGCAGTACTTC; CDR3aa: CASSIPLGLAAGEQYF
len: 16; d_gene: TRBD1; v_gene: TRBV5-6; abundance: many; j_gene: TRBJ1-6; CDR3nt: TGTGCCAGCAGCCCAGGGACAGGGGGCGGCGGATCACCCCTCCACTTT; CDR3aa: CASSPGTGGGGSPLHF
len: 16; d_gene: TRBD1; v_gene: TRBV7-8; abundance: many; j_gene: TRBJ1-4; CDR3nt: TGTGCCAGCAGCCCTTGGACAGGGCTCCGTGATGAAAAACTGTTTTTT; CDR3aa: CASSPWTGLRDEKLFF
len: 15; d_gene: TRBD1; v_gene: TRBV12-3/TRBV12-4; abundance: many; j_gene: TRBJ2-1; CDR3nt: TGTGCCAATACGGGGTGGGGACAGACCTACAATGAGCAGTTCTTC; CDR3aa: CANTGWGQTYNEQFF
len: 16; d_gene: TRBD2; v_gene: TRBV20-1; abundance: few; j_gene: TRBJ2-5; CDR3nt: TGCAGTGCTAGAGATCCAGGACTAGCGGGATGGGAGACCCAGTACTTC; CDR3aa: CSARDPGLAGWETQYF
len: 16; d_gene: TRBD2; v_gene: TRBV6-1; abundance: .; j_gene: TRBJ2-3; CDR3nt: TGTGCCAGCAAGGGACTAGCGGGAGGAAGCACAGATACGCAGTATTTT; CDR3aa: CASKGLAGGSTDTQYF
len: 14; d_gene: .; v_gene: TRBV20-1; abundance: .; j_gene: TRBJ2-3; CDR3nt: TGCAGTGCTAGGGGGCGCCCTAGCACAGATACGCAGTATTTT; CDR3aa: CSARGRPSTDTQYF
len: 14; d_gene: .; v_gene: TRBV2; abundance: few; j_gene: TRBJ1-5; CDR3nt: TGTGCCAGCAGTGGATCTGGGACACATCAGCCCCAGCATTTT; CDR3aa: CASSGSGTHQPQHF
len: 18; d_gene: TRBD2; v_gene: TRBV20-1; abundance: few; j_gene: TRBJ2-2; CDR3nt: TGCAGTGCTAGAATCGGGGTCCGGGAGGGGCCGAACACCGGGGAGCTGTTTTTT; CDR3aa: CSARIGVREGPNTGELFF
len: 14; d_gene: TRBD2; v_gene: TRBV5-1; abundance: .; j_gene: TRBJ2-1; CDR3nt: TGCGCCAGCAGCCACGGACTAGCCCCCAATGAGCAGTTCTTC; CDR3aa: CASSHGLAPNEQFF
len: 13; d_gene: .; v_gene: TRBV7-9; abundance: .; j_gene: TRBJ2-1; CDR3nt: TGTGCCAGCAGCTTAGGGGGCATTTATGAGCAGTTCTTC; CDR3aa: CASSLGGIYEQFF
len: 15; d_gene: .; v_gene: TRBV7-8; abundance: many; j_gene: TRBJ2-5; CDR3nt: TGTGCCAGCAGCTTAGTCCGGGGCGGGGAAGAGACCCAGTACTTC; CDR3aa: CASSLVRGGEETQYF
len: 13; d_gene: TRBD2; v_gene: TRBV2; abundance: .; j_gene: TRBJ2-1; CDR3nt: TGTGCCAGCAGCGCCGGGACTAGCGGCGAGCAGTTCTTC; CDR3aa: CASSAGTSGEQFF
len: 13; d_gene: .; v_gene: TRBV5-1; abundance: many; j_gene: TRBJ2-7; CDR3nt: TGCGCCAGCAGCTTTGAGGGGGCCTACGAGCAGTACTTC; CDR3aa: CASSFEGAYEQYF
len: 16; d_gene: .; v_gene: TRBV6-5; abundance: once; j_gene: TRBJ2-2; CDR3nt: TGTGCCAGCAGTTACTCGATCGGGGTCGGAGCCGGGGAGCTGTTTTTT; CDR3aa: CASSYSIGVGAGELFF
len: 12; d_gene: TRBD2; v_gene: TRBV27; abundance: .; j_gene: TRBJ2-7; CDR3nt: TGTGCCAGCGGGCACGGGGGGGGCGAGCAGTACTTC; CDR3aa: CASGHGGGEQYF
len: 14; d_gene: .; v_gene: TRBV2; abundance: few; j_gene: TRBJ1-4; CDR3nt: TGTGCCGGGGCGGAACAGGAGATTAATGAAAAACTGTTTTTT; CDR3aa: CAGAEQEINEKLFF
len: 14; d_gene: TRBD1; v_gene: TRBV6-4; abundance: many; j_gene: TRBJ1-6; CDR3nt: TGTGCCAGCAGTGAAGGGGGCGATAATTCACCCCTCCACTTT; CDR3aa: CASSEGGDNSPLHF
len: 14; d_gene: TRBD1; v_gene: TRBV20-1; abundance: many; j_gene: TRBJ2-2; CDR3nt: TGCAGTGCTAGAGAACAGGGGGACACCGGGGAGCTGTTTTTT; CDR3aa: CSAREQGDTGELFF
len: 15; d_gene: .; v_gene: TRBV4-1; abundance: many; j_gene: TRBJ2-5; CDR3nt: TGCGCCAGCAGCCAAATCAGAGGAGGTCAAGAGACCCAGTACTTC; CDR3aa: CASSQIRGGQETQYF
len: 14; d_gene: .; v_gene: TRBV3-1; abundance: many; j_gene: TRBJ1-5; CDR3nt: TGTGCCAGCAGCCAAGTAGGGAGCAATCAGCCCCAGCATTTT; CDR3aa: CASSQVGSNQPQHF
len: 11; d_gene: .; v_gene: TRBV5-5; abundance: many; j_gene: TRBJ2-1; CDR3nt: TGTGCCAGCAGCTTGATGAATGAGCAGTTCTTC; CDR3aa: CASSLMNEQFF
len: 13; d_gene: .; v_gene: TRBV4-1; abundance: many; j_gene: TRBJ2-7; CDR3nt: TGCGCCAGCAGCCCGATCGACTTGGAGGAGCAGTACTTC; CDR3aa: CASSPIDLEEQYF
len: 14; d_gene: TRBD1; v_gene: TRBV27; abundance: .; j_gene: TRBJ2-1; CDR3nt: TGTGCCAGCAGGAGAGGGGGCGAGTACAATGAGCAGTTCTTC; CDR3aa: CASRRGGEYNEQFF
len: 15; d_gene: TRBD1; v_gene: TRBV12-3/TRBV12-4; abundance: few; j_gene: TRBJ1-2; CDR3nt: TGTGCCAGCACCTCTTCAGGGGGCGCGAAGGCTGGCTACACCTTC; CDR3aa: CASTSSGGAKAGYTF
len: 14; d_gene: TRBD2; v_gene: TRBV20-1; abundance: many; j_gene: TRBJ2-7; CDR3nt: TGCAGTGCTAGTTCGCTAGCGGACGTCTACGAGCAGTACTTC; CDR3aa: CSASSLADVYEQYF
len: 13; d_gene: .; v_gene: TRBV6-4; abundance: many; j_gene: TRBJ2-3; CDR3nt: TGTGCCAGCAGTCCCTCCCCCACAGATACGCAGTATTTT; CDR3aa: CASSPSPTDTQYF
len: 14; d_gene: .; v_gene: TRBV12-3/TRBV12-4; abundance: many; j_gene: TRBJ1-5; CDR3nt: TGTGCCAGCAGTTTGGTGGGGGCCGGTCAGCCCCAGCATTTT; CDR3aa: CASSLVGAGQPQHF
len: 19; d_gene: TRBD2; v_gene: TRBV11-2; abundance: once; j_gene: TRBJ2-2; CDR3nt: TGTGCCAGCAGCCCCCACGGGAGTTTAGCGGGAGGGCCCTCCGGGGAGCTGTTTTTT; CDR3aa: CASSPHGSLAGGPSGELFF
len: 18; d_gene: .; v_gene: TRBV5-1; abundance: few; j_gene: TRBJ1-2; CDR3nt: TGCGCCAGCAGCCTCCACTCCAATATGGACAGATCTAACTATGGCTACACCTTC; CDR3aa: CASSLHSNMDRSNYGYTF
len: 16; d_gene: TRBD2; v_gene: TRBV3-1; abundance: many; j_gene: TRBJ2-1; CDR3nt: TGTGCCAGCAGCCAAAGGGCGGGAGCCCTTTTGAATGAGCAGTTCTTC; CDR3aa: CASSQRAGALLNEQFF
len: 14; d_gene: .; v_gene: TRBV15; abundance: few; j_gene: TRBJ1-6; CDR3nt: TGTGCCACCAGCAGAGATATGTCAGGGTTACCCCTCCACTTT; CDR3aa: CATSRDMSGLPLHF
len: 17; d_gene: .; v_gene: TRBV6-5; abundance: .; j_gene: TRBJ2-7; CDR3nt: TGTGCCATCAGTTACCTCAGCCGGCAGGGTATTGCCTACGAGCAGTACTTC; CDR3aa: CAISYLSRQGIAYEQYF
len: 15; d_gene: TRBD1; v_gene: TRBV9; abundance: .; j_gene: TRBJ2-1; CDR3nt: TGTGCCAGCAGCGCGGAGGGGACAGGGAGGAATGAGCAGTTCTTC; CDR3aa: CASSAEGTGRNEQFF
len: 16; d_gene: TRBD2; v_gene: TRBV4-1; abundance: .; j_gene: TRBJ2-5; CDR3nt: TGCGCCAGCAGCCAAGACTGGGGGGGGAGTCGGGAGACCCAGTACTTC; CDR3aa: CASSQDWGGSRETQYF
len: 13; d_gene: TRBD2; v_gene: TRBV7-3; abundance: few; j_gene: TRBJ2-1; CDR3nt: TGTGCCAGCAGAGACCCGGGGGGCAATGAGCAGTTCTTC; CDR3aa: CASRDPGGNEQFF
len: 17; d_gene: .; v_gene: TRBV3-1; abundance: .; j_gene: TRBJ2-3; CDR3nt: TGTGCCAGCACCCAAGAGATAGGCGAGGTGTTCACAGATACGCAGTATTTT; CDR3aa: CASTQEIGEVFTDTQYF
len: 12; d_gene: .; v_gene: TRBV24-1; abundance: many; j_gene: TRBJ1-5; CDR3nt: TGTGCCACCAGTGACATTAATCAGCCCCAGCATTTT; CDR3aa: CATSDINQPQHF
len: 16; d_gene: .; v_gene: TRBV21-1; abundance: few; j_gene: TRBJ2-7; CDR3nt: TGTGCCAGCAGCAAAGGTGGCCTAGCGGAAACCTACGAGCAGTACTTC; CDR3aa: CASSKGGLAETYEQYF
len: 18; d_gene: TRBD1; v_gene: TRBV15; abundance: .; j_gene: TRBJ2-7; CDR3nt: TGTGCCACCAGCAGCGGGTGGGGGGCCGGGACAGGGACCTACGAGCAGTACTTC; CDR3aa: CATSSGWGAGTGTYEQYF
len: 15; d_gene: .; v_gene: TRBV12-5; abundance: .; j_gene: TRBJ2-1; CDR3nt: TGTGCTAGTGGTTTGTGGGGGGCGCCGGACAATGAGCAGTTCTTC; CDR3aa: CASGLWGAPDNEQFF
len: 16; d_gene: TRBD2; v_gene: TRBV5-1; abundance: .; j_gene: TRBJ2-1; CDR3nt: TGCGCCAGCAGCTGGCGGCTGCGCGGGGGGCCCAATGAGCAGTTCTTC; CDR3aa: CASSWRLRGGPNEQFF